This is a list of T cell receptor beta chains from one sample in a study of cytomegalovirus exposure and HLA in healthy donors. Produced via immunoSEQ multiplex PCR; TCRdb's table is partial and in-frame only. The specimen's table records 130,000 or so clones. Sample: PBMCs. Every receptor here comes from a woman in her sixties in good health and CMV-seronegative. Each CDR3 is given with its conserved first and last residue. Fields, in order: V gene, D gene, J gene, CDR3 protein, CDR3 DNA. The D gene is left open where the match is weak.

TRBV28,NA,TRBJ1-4,CASSSRTAGYEKLFF,TGTGCCAGCAGTTCCCGGACGGCGGGGTATGAAAAACTGTTTTTT
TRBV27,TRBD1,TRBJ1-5,CVSKQQGAGQPQHF,TGTGTCAGCAAACAACAGGGGGCGGGTCAGCCCCAGCATTTT
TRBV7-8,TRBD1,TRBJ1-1,CASSQQGSEAFF,TGTGCCAGCAGTCAACAGGGGTCCGAAGCTTTCTTT
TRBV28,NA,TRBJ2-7,CASTPLSTALASEQYF,TGTGCCAGCACCCCCTTGTCGACAGCCCTCGCGAGCGAGCAGTACTTC
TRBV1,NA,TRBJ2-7,CTSTQEPRASSSYEQYF,TGCACCAGCACGCAAGAACCGAGAGCTTCGAGCTCCTACGAGCAGTACTTC
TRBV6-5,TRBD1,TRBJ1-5,CASRGTAGQPQHF,TGTGCCAGCAGAGGGACAGCCGGTCAGCCCCAGCATTTT
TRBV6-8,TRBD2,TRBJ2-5,CASSYPTSGGAGETQYF,TGTGCCAGCAGTTACCCGACTAGCGGGGGGGCCGGGGAGACCCAGTACTTC
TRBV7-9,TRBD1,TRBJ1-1,CASSLSSLTGRPRNEAFF,TGTGCCAGCAGCTTATCTTCATTGACAGGGAGGCCTCGTAATGAAGCTTTCTTT
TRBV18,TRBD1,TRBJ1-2,CASSPPGTVYGYTF,TGTGCCAGCTCACCACCTGGGACAGTCTATGGCTACACCTTC
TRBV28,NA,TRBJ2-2,CASSFSRGSSNTGELFF,TGTGCCAGCAGTTTCAGCAGGGGATCCTCGAACACCGGGGAGCTGTTTTTT
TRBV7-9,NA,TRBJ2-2,CASSFAAAGELFF,TGTGCCAGCAGCTTTGCGGCGGCCGGGGAGCTGTTTTTT
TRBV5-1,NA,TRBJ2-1,CASSEAKGQSDNEQFF,TGTGCCAGCAGCGAAGCTAAGGGACAATCAGACAATGAGCAGTTCTTC
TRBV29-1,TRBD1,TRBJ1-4,CSVADRGPEKLFF,TGCAGCGTTGCTGACAGGGGGCCTGAAAAACTGTTTTTT
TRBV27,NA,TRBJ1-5,CASRQDPYSNQPQHF,TGTGCCAGCAGACAGGACCCCTATAGCAATCAGCCCCAGCATTTT
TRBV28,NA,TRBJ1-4,CASSLQGAGNEKLFF,TGTGCCAGCAGTCTACAGGGCGCCGGTAATGAAAAACTGTTTTTT
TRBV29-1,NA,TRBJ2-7,CSVELQGYEQYF,TGCAGCGTTGAACTCCAGGGTTACGAGCAGTACTTC
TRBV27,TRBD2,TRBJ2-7,CASAQAGGVFYEQYF,TGTGCCAGTGCCCAAGCGGGAGGGGTATTTTACGAGCAGTACTTC
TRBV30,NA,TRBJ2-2,CAWRGWAGELFF,TGTGCCTGGAGGGGCTGGGCCGGGGAGCTGTTTTTT
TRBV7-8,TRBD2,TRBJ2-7,CASSPLAGGLYEQYF,TGTGCCAGCAGCCCACTAGCGGGGGGGCTCTACGAGCAGTACTTC
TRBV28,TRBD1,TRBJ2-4,CASSFFGQGDHIQYF,TGTGCCAGCAGTTTCTTCGGACAGGGCGATCACATTCAGTACTTC
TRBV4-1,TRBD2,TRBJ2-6,CASSNGLADYSGANVLTF,TGCGCCAGCAGCAACGGACTAGCGGACTACTCTGGGGCCAACGTCCTGACTTTC
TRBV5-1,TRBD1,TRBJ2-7,CASSLEMGQGTYEQYF,TGCGCCAGCAGCTTGGAAATGGGACAGGGGACCTACGAGCAGTACTTC
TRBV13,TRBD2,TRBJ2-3,CASSFSSTSGGDPYEDTQYF,TGTGCCAGCAGCTTCTCTTCGACTAGCGGGGGGGATCCATACGAAGATACGCAGTATTTT
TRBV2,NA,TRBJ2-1,CASSETGAYNEQFF,TGTGCCAGCAGTGAAACAGGCGCCTACAATGAGCAGTTCTTC
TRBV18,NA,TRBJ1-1,CASSRWAAGGMNTEAFF,TGTGCCAGCTCACGTTGGGCGGCAGGAGGGATGAACACTGAAGCTTTCTTT
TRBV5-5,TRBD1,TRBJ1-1,CASSFRYSDRDGVSTEAFF,TGTGCCAGCAGCTTTAGGTATTCGGACAGGGACGGTGTGAGCACTGAAGCTTTCTTT
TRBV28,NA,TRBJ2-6,CADTDRPSGANVLTF,TGTGCCGACACGGACAGACCATCTGGGGCCAACGTCCTGACTTTC
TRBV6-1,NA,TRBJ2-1,CASSVPDYQAMGEQFF,TGTGCCAGCAGTGTCCCGGACTACCAGGCCATGGGTGAGCAGTTCTTC
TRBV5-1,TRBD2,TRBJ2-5,CASSPGTSGTYQETQYF,TGCGCCAGCAGCCCCGGGACTAGCGGTACTTACCAAGAGACCCAGTACTTC
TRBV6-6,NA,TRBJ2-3,CASSSPRSSTDTQYF,TGTGCCAGCAGTTCTCCCAGGTCTAGCACAGATACGCAGTATTTT
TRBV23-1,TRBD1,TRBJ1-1,CASTSGQGMRSTEAFF,TGCGCCAGCACCTCGGGACAGGGGATGAGATCGACTGAAGCTTTCTTT
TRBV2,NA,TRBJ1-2,CASSEINRVDYGYTF,TGTGCCAGCAGTGAGATCAACAGGGTCGACTATGGCTACACCTTC
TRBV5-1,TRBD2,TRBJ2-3,CASSLVEGGGGLNTQYF,TGCGCCAGCAGCTTGGTGGAAGGCGGGGGGGGCCTGAATACGCAGTATTTT
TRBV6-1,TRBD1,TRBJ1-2,CASSVGQGGVSDYGYTF,TGTGCCAGCAGTGTGGGACAGGGTGGTGTTTCCGACTATGGCTACACCTTC
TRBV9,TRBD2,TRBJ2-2,CASSVGGRGTGELFF,TGTGCCAGCAGCGTAGGCGGGAGGGGTACCGGGGAGCTGTTTTTT
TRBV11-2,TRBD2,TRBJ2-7,CASSFKRGPYEQYF,TGTGCCAGCAGCTTCAAGCGGGGGCCCTACGAGCAGTACTTC
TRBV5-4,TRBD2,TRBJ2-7,CASSRTSGPYYEQYF,TGTGCCAGCAGCAGGACTAGCGGGCCCTACTACGAGCAGTACTTC
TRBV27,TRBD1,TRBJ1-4,CASSSRDRQTTNEKLFF,TGTGCCAGCAGTTCACGGGACAGGCAAACAACTAATGAAAAACTGTTTTTT
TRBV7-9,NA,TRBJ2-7,CASSRGQYEQYF,TGTGCCAGCAGCCGAGGACAGTACGAGCAGTACTTC
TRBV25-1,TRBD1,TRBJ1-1,CASSPTGGHVVAFF,TGTGCCAGCAGTCCGACAGGGGGCCATGTCGTAGCTTTCTTT
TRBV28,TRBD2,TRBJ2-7,CASKRAGEAYEQYF,TGTGCCAGCAAAAGAGCGGGAGAGGCCTACGAGCAGTACTTC
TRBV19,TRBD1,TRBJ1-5,CASSTPDRGHQPQHF,TGTGCCAGTAGTACCCCGGACAGGGGCCATCAGCCCCAGCATTTT